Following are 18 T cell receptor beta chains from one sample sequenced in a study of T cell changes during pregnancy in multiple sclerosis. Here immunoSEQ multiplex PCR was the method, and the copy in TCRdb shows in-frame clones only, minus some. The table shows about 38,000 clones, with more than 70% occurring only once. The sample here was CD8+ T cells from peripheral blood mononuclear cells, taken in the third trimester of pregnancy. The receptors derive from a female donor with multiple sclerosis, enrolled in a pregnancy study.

CDR3: CASSEGPDYEQYF. Here the CDR3 DNA reads TGTGCCAGCAGTGAAGGGCCAGACTACGAGCAGTACTTC. The rearrangement links TRBV2 to TRBJ2-7; no clear D. This CDR3 is 13 amino acids long. The germline V gene has CDR1 SNHLY and CDR2 FYNNEI. V was clipped by 1 base and J by 3 bases, with 7 bases between them.

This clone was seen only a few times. The CDR3 DNA reads as TGTGCCAGCAGCCAATCTGTTAGCGGGTCCTACAATGAGCAGTTCTTC. Translation: CASSQSVSGSYNEQFF. This chain connects TRBV4-2 to TRBJ2-1, with 7 nucleotides matching TRBD2. There are 16 residues in the CDR3. V shed 2 bases and J 1 base; nucleotides not matched to a gene: 5. Germline V gene sequence: CDR1 LGHNA, CDR2 YNFKEQ.

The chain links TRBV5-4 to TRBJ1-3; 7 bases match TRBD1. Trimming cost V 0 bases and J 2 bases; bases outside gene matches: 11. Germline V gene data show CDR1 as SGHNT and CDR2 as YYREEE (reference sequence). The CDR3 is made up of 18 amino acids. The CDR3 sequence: CASSLGQGFIQAGNTIYF. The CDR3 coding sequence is TGTGCCAGCAGCTTGGGACAGGGTTTTATTCAGGCTGGAAACACCATATATTTT.

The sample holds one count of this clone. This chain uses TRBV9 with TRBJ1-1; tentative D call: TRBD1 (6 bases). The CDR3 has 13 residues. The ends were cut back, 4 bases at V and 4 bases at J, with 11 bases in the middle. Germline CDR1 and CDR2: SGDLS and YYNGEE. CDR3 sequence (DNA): TGTGCCAGCAGCTTAGGGGGGGGCACTGAAGCTTTCTTT. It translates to CASSLGGGTEAFF. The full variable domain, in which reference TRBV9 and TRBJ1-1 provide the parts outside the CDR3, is DSGVTQTPKHLITATGQRVTLRCSPRSGDLSVYWYQQSLDQGLQFLIQYYNGEERAKGNILERFSAQQFPDLHSELNLSSLELGDSALYFCASSLGGGTEAFFGQGTRLTVV.

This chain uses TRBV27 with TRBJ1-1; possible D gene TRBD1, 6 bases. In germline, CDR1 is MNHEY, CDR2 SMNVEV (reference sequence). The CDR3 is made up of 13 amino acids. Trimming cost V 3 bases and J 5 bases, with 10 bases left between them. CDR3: CASSFLRGTEAFF. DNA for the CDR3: TGTGCCAGCAGTTTCCTGAGGGGGACTGAAGCTTTCTTT.

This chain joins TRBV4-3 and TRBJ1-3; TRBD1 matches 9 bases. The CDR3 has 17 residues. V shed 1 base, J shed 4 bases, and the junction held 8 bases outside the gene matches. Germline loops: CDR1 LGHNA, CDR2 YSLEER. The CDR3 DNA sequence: TGCGCCAGCAGCCAAGGACCACAGGGGGCGCTAGGAAACACCATATATTTT. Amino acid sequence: CASSQGPQGALGNTIYF.

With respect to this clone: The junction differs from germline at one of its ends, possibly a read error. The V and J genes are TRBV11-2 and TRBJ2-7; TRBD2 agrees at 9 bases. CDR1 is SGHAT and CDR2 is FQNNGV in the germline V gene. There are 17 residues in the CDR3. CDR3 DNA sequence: TGTGCCAGCAGCTTAGAGTATCCTAGCGGGGCCCCTTACGTGCAGTACTTC. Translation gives CASSLEYPSGAPYVQYF.

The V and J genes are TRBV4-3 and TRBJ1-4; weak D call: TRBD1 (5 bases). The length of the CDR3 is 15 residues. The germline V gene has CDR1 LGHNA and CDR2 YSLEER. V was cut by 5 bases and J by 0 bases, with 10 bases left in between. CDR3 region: CASSKLTATNEKLFF. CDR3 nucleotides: TGCGCCAGCAGCAAGCTGACAGCAACTAATGAAAAACTGTTTTTT.

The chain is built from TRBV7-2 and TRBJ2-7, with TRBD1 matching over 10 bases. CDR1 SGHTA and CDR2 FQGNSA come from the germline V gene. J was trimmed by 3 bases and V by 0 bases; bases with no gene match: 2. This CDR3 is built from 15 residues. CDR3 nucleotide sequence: TGTGCCAGCAGCTTAGCCCGGACAGGGGGCTACGAGCAGTACTTC. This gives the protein CASSLARTGGYEQYF.

The CDR3 here is CASSYRWTEQYEQYF. The CDR3 DNA is TGCGCCAGCAGCTACCGATGGACAGAACAGTACGAGCAGTACTTC. The chain is built from TRBV4-1 and TRBJ2-7, with a tentative D call TRBD1 (6 bases). Germline V gene sequence: CDR1 MGHRA, CDR2 YSYEKL. The V end was cut by 5 bases, the J end by 4 bases, with 18 bases between. The CDR3 has 15 amino acids.

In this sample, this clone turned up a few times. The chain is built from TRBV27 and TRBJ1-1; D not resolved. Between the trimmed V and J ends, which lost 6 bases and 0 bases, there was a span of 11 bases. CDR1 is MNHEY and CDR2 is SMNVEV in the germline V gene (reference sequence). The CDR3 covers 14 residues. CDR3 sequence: CASSPTRMNTEAFF. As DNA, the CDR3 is TGTGCCAGCAGCCCCACGCGAATGAACACTGAAGCTTTCTTT.

CDR3 protein: CASRVAGGTEAFF. DNA of the CDR3: TGTGCCAGCAGAGTGGCCGGGGGAACTGAAGCTTTCTTT. The genes are TRBV5-6 and TRBJ1-1, with D perhaps TRBD1 (5 bases). Looked up from germline, CDR1 is SGHDT and CDR2 is YYEEEE. The ends were cut back, 5 bases at V and 5 bases at J, with 13 bases in the middle. This CDR3 contains 13 residues.

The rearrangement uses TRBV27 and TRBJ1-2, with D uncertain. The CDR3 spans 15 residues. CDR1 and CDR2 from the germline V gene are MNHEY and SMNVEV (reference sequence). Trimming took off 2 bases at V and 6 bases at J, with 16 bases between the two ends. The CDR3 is CASSLTSAGEDGYTF. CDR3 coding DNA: TGTGCCAGCAGTTTAACCTCCGCAGGTGAAGATGGCTACACCTTC.

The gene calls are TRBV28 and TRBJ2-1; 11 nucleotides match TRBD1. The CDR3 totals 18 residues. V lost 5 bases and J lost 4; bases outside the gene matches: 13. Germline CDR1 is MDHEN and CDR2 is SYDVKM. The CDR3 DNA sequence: TGTGCCAGCAGTCTTACTTTTCGCGGGACAGGGGGTTACAATGAGCAGTTCTTC. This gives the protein CASSLTFRGTGGYNEQFF.

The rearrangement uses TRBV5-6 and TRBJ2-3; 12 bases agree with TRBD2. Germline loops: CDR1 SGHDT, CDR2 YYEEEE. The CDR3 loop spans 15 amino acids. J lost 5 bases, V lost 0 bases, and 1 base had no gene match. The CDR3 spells CASSLGLAGVDTQYF. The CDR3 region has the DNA TGTGCCAGCAGCTTGGGACTAGCGGGGGTAGATACGCAGTATTTT.

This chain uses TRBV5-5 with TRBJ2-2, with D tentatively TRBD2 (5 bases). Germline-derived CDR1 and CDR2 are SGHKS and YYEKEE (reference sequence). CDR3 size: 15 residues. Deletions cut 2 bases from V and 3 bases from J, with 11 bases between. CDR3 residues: CASSFGSRDTGELFF. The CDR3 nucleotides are TGTGCCAGCAGCTTTGGGAGTCGGGACACCGGGGAGCTGTTTTTT.

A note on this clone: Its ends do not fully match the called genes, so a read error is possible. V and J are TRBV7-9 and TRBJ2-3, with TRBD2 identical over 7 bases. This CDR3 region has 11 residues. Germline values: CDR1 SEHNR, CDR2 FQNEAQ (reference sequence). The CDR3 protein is CASSWEGSLNF. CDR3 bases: TGTGCCAGCAGCTGGGAGGGGAGCTTGAATTTT.

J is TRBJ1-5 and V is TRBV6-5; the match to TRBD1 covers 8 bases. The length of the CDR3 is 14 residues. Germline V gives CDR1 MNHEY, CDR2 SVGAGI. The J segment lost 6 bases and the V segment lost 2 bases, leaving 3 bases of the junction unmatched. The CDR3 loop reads CASSYDRGGQPQHF. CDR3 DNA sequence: TGTGCCAGCAGTTACGACAGGGGCGGTCAGCCCCAGCATTTT.